Listed below are T cell receptor beta chains from one sample, sequenced in a study of identical twins. From the 5' RACE reads, TCRdb called clonotypes with MiXCR, one entry per CDR3 protein. Here the sample spans approximately 150,000 distinct CDR3 sequences, roughly 3.5% being singletons. Sequencing input: memory T cells sorted from blood. The source of these receptors is a man between 18 and 29 years old in good health. The CDR3 runs from the conserved cysteine through the conserved F or W. Fields, in order: CDR3 DNA, CDR3 protein, D gene, J gene, V gene, clone size. A D gene is named only where the DNA matches it firmly. Size values are once, few and many counts, or a class for expanded clones, and some rows have none.

CDR3 DNA: TGTGCCAGCAAACCTTGGGGGACAGGGGGTACCTACGAGCAGTACTTC
CDR3 protein: CASKPWGTGGTYEQYF
D gene: TRBD1
J gene: TRBJ2-7
V gene: TRBV27
clone size: few

CDR3 DNA: TGCGCCAGCAGCCAAGTGGTAGATCATCAGCCCCAGCATTTT
CDR3 protein: CASSQVVDHQPQHF
D gene: NA
J gene: TRBJ1-5
V gene: TRBV4-1
clone size: many

CDR3 DNA: TGCAGTGCTACGCATTTGGGTTTTTATGGCTACACCTTC
CDR3 protein: CSATHLGFYGYTF
D gene: NA
J gene: TRBJ1-2
V gene: TRBV20-1
clone size: many

CDR3 DNA: TGTGCCATCAGGGACGGGAACTACGAGCAGTACTTC
CDR3 protein: CAIRDGNYEQYF
D gene: NA
J gene: TRBJ2-7
V gene: TRBV10-3
clone size: few

CDR3 DNA: TGTGCCAGCAGCTCCACCTCATTTGGCTACACCTTC
CDR3 protein: CASSSTSFGYTF
D gene: NA
J gene: TRBJ1-2
V gene: TRBV11-1
clone size: NA

CDR3 DNA: TGTGCCAGCAGCTTTAACGGGGCCTACGAGCAGTACTTC
CDR3 protein: CASSFNGAYEQYF
D gene: NA
J gene: TRBJ2-7
V gene: TRBV7-2
clone size: many

CDR3 DNA: TGTGCCAGCAGCCGGGACGCCTTAGAGCAGTTCTTC
CDR3 protein: CASSRDALEQFF
D gene: NA
J gene: TRBJ2-1
V gene: TRBV5-4
clone size: many

CDR3 DNA: TGCAGCTTTGGATTAGCGGGACGGGCGGAGACGCAGTATTTT
CDR3 protein: CSFGLAGRAETQYF
D gene: TRBD2
J gene: TRBJ2-3
V gene: TRBV29-1
clone size: many

CDR3 DNA: TGTGCCAGCAGCCATCCCAGCACTGAAGCTTTCTTT
CDR3 protein: CASSHPSTEAFF
D gene: NA
J gene: TRBJ1-1
V gene: TRBV3-1
clone size: many

CDR3 DNA: TGTGCCAGCAGCCCAAGGCGGGGGAGCTCCTACAATGAGCAGTTCTTC
CDR3 protein: CASSPRRGSSYNEQFF
D gene: TRBD2
J gene: TRBJ2-1
V gene: TRBV7-9
clone size: many

CDR3 DNA: TGTGCCAGCAGCCAAACTGGGACAGGGTCCTACAATGAGCAGTTCTTC
CDR3 protein: CASSQTGTGSYNEQFF
D gene: TRBD1
J gene: TRBJ2-1
V gene: TRBV3-1
clone size: NA

CDR3 DNA: TGTGCCAGCAGTGTTGACAAAACATACTACAATGAGCAGTTCTTC
CDR3 protein: CASSVDKTYYNEQFF
D gene: NA
J gene: TRBJ2-1
V gene: TRBV7-2
clone size: many

CDR3 DNA: TGTGCCAGCAGCCGTCCCCCGGACAGAAACACCGGGGAGCTGTTTTTT
CDR3 protein: CASSRPPDRNTGELFF
D gene: NA
J gene: TRBJ2-2
V gene: TRBV7-8
clone size: medium-sized

CDR3 DNA: TGTGCCAGCAGCGATCACTACGAGCAGTACTTC
CDR3 protein: CASSDHYEQYF
D gene: NA
J gene: TRBJ2-7
V gene: TRBV6-1
clone size: many

CDR3 DNA: TGTGCCAGCAGCTTAGGCTACCAAAACATTCAGTACTTC
CDR3 protein: CASSLGYQNIQYF
D gene: NA
J gene: TRBJ2-4
V gene: TRBV7-2
clone size: many

CDR3 DNA: TGTGCCAGCAGGGGGAGGGCTAACGAAAAACTGTTTTTT
CDR3 protein: CASRGRANEKLFF
D gene: NA
J gene: TRBJ1-4
V gene: TRBV6-6
clone size: many

CDR3 DNA: TGTGCCAGCAGCTTAGTCCTAGCGGGATGGGATACGCAGTATTTT
CDR3 protein: CASSLVLAGWDTQYF
D gene: TRBD2
J gene: TRBJ2-3
V gene: TRBV7-2
clone size: many

CDR3 DNA: TGTGCCAGCAGTTCGGGCATATCCGTCGGGGAGCTGTTTTTT
CDR3 protein: CASSSGISVGELFF
D gene: NA
J gene: TRBJ2-2
V gene: TRBV27
clone size: many

CDR3 DNA: TGTGCCAGCAGCCCCCTCGTCCAGACCCAGTACTTC
CDR3 protein: CASSPLVQTQYF
D gene: NA
J gene: TRBJ2-5
V gene: TRBV7-9
clone size: many

CDR3 DNA: TGCAGTGCACGACTCGTCAACGATGAGCAGTTCTTC
CDR3 protein: CSARLVNDEQFF
D gene: NA
J gene: TRBJ2-1
V gene: TRBV20-1
clone size: many

CDR3 DNA: TGTGCCAGCGGGGAGGACAGGGCGCGGGGCTACACCTTC
CDR3 protein: CASGEDRARGYTF
D gene: TRBD1
J gene: TRBJ1-2
V gene: TRBV7-9
clone size: many

CDR3 DNA: TGTGCCACCAGTGATTCACAGGGAAAGACGGATGAGCAGTTCTTC
CDR3 protein: CATSDSQGKTDEQFF
D gene: NA
J gene: TRBJ2-1
V gene: TRBV24-1
clone size: many

CDR3 DNA: TGTGCCAGCAGCTTAGGGGGTGGCGGGAGGGCCAATGAGCAGTTCTTC
CDR3 protein: CASSLGGGGRANEQFF
D gene: TRBD2
J gene: TRBJ2-1
V gene: TRBV7-2
clone size: many

CDR3 DNA: TGCAGTGCTAGAGATCTGGGAAACAGCTATGGCTACACCTTC
CDR3 protein: CSARDLGNSYGYTF
D gene: NA
J gene: TRBJ1-2
V gene: TRBV20-1
clone size: many

CDR3 DNA: TGTGCCAGCAGCCCGATGATTAAGGTAACTGAAGCTTTCTTT
CDR3 protein: CASSPMIKVTEAFF
D gene: NA
J gene: TRBJ1-1
V gene: TRBV7-6
clone size: few

CDR3 DNA: TGTGCCAGCAGGGACCAGAGAGGGAGTCAGCCCCAGCATTTT
CDR3 protein: CASRDQRGSQPQHF
D gene: NA
J gene: TRBJ1-5
V gene: TRBV28
clone size: many

CDR3 DNA: TGTGCCAGCAGTTACTCGGGCGGTACTTCTGGGGCCAACGTCCTGACTTTC
CDR3 protein: CASSYSGGTSGANVLTF
D gene: NA
J gene: TRBJ2-6
V gene: TRBV6-5
clone size: many

CDR3 DNA: TGCAGTGCTGGGTCGGGGGGACTAGCGGGAGTGATGGAGACCCAGTACTTC
CDR3 protein: CSAGSGGLAGVMETQYF
D gene: TRBD2
J gene: TRBJ2-5
V gene: TRBV20-1
clone size: many

CDR3 DNA: TGTGCCAGCGGGACGGGGATGAACACTGAAGCTTTCTTT
CDR3 protein: CASGTGMNTEAFF
D gene: NA
J gene: TRBJ1-1
V gene: TRBV28
clone size: NA

CDR3 DNA: TGTGCCAGCAGCCGGCCAGATCCCTATGGCTACACCTTC
CDR3 protein: CASSRPDPYGYTF
D gene: NA
J gene: TRBJ1-2
V gene: TRBV4-2
clone size: many

CDR3 DNA: TGTGCCAGTAGTATAGCGGCGGGAGGCCCAGATACGCAGTATTTT
CDR3 protein: CASSIAAGGPDTQYF
D gene: TRBD2
J gene: TRBJ2-3
V gene: TRBV19
clone size: NA

CDR3 DNA: TGCAGTGCTAGCCCCACTAGCCGTGTGGGGAATGAGCAGTTCTTC
CDR3 protein: CSASPTSRVGNEQFF
D gene: NA
J gene: TRBJ2-1
V gene: TRBV20-1
clone size: many

CDR3 DNA: TGTGCCAGCAGCGACGACAGTTACGCCAAAAACATTCAGTACTTC
CDR3 protein: CASSDDSYAKNIQYF
D gene: NA
J gene: TRBJ2-4
V gene: TRBV9
clone size: many

CDR3 DNA: TGCAGCGCTATAGGGAATGGAGAGACCCAGTACTTC
CDR3 protein: CSAIGNGETQYF
D gene: NA
J gene: TRBJ2-5
V gene: TRBV29-1
clone size: many

CDR3 DNA: TGTGCCAGCAGCCAGGGACTAGCGAAGCAGTACTTC
CDR3 protein: CASSQGLAKQYF
D gene: TRBD2
J gene: TRBJ2-7
V gene: TRBV14
clone size: many

CDR3 DNA: TGTGCCAGCAGCTTAATCAGCGGGATTAGCACAGATACGCAGTATTTT
CDR3 protein: CASSLISGISTDTQYF
D gene: TRBD2
J gene: TRBJ2-3
V gene: TRBV11-2
clone size: many

CDR3 DNA: TGTGCCAGTAGTATTAATCGGGGGCCCCCTGGGGCCAACGTCCTGACTTTC
CDR3 protein: CASSINRGPPGANVLTF
D gene: NA
J gene: TRBJ2-6
V gene: TRBV19
clone size: once

CDR3 DNA: TGTGCCAGCAGTTACAAGAATTCCTACAATGAGCAGTTCTTC
CDR3 protein: CASSYKNSYNEQFF
D gene: NA
J gene: TRBJ2-1
V gene: TRBV6-5
clone size: many

CDR3 DNA: TGCAGTGCGGCCCTAGGGGGGGCGTCCGGGGCCAACGTCCTGACTTTC
CDR3 protein: CSAALGGASGANVLTF
D gene: NA
J gene: TRBJ2-6
V gene: TRBV20-1
clone size: few

CDR3 DNA: TGCGCCAGCAGCGTCCAAGGGGGCGCCTACAATGAGCAGTTCTTC
CDR3 protein: CASSVQGGAYNEQFF
D gene: TRBD1
J gene: TRBJ2-1
V gene: TRBV5-1
clone size: many

CDR3 DNA: TGTGCCAGCATTACAGGGGTGACGGGCCAAGAGACCCAGTACTTC
CDR3 protein: CASITGVTGQETQYF
D gene: TRBD1
J gene: TRBJ2-5
V gene: TRBV28
clone size: many

CDR3 DNA: TGTGCCAGCAGCTTGGGGGCTCGCTACGAGCAGTACTTC
CDR3 protein: CASSLGARYEQYF
D gene: NA
J gene: TRBJ2-7
V gene: TRBV3-1
clone size: many

CDR3 DNA: TGCAGCGCTAGAGAGACCCAGTACTTC
CDR3 protein: CSARETQYF
D gene: NA
J gene: TRBJ2-5
V gene: TRBV29-1
clone size: many

CDR3 DNA: TGTGCCAGCTCAGGGGGCAGTGGACTCCACAATGAGCAGTTCTTC
CDR3 protein: CASSGGSGLHNEQFF
D gene: NA
J gene: TRBJ2-1
V gene: TRBV18
clone size: NA

CDR3 DNA: TGTGCCAGCTCACCTCTTAAGGTGGCAGATACGCAGTATTTT
CDR3 protein: CASSPLKVADTQYF
D gene: NA
J gene: TRBJ2-3
V gene: TRBV18
clone size: NA

CDR3 DNA: TGCGCCAGCAGCTTAGGACACGATGCGAACACCGGGGAGCTGTTTTTT
CDR3 protein: CASSLGHDANTGELFF
D gene: NA
J gene: TRBJ2-2
V gene: TRBV5-1
clone size: many

CDR3 DNA: TGTGCCAGCAGCCAAGGCGCTAGGACGTCCCCCAATGAGCAGTTCTTC
CDR3 protein: CASSQGARTSPNEQFF
D gene: NA
J gene: TRBJ2-1
V gene: TRBV3-1
clone size: many

CDR3 DNA: TGCAGTGCTAGCGCTCAGGGTGATCGGGTTTCGCCCCTCCACTTT
CDR3 protein: CSASAQGDRVSPLHF
D gene: NA
J gene: TRBJ1-6
V gene: TRBV20-1
clone size: many